This TCR beta chain originates from a study of blood T cell repertoires in COVID-19. Overall study: From the United States, Italy and Spain came samples of acute and convalescent COVID-19. PBMCs, B-cell-depleted T cells, or T cells were the source of the cDNA or gDNA that made up the material.

Original analysis: Reference gene primer amplification yielded estimated nucleated cell counts. Clones were read by immunoSEQ multiplex PCR, and TCRdb kept only the in-frame ones, dropping some. The V and J calls and the clone size are those of that table, but D and trimming were determined from the DNA. The sample gives approximately 300,000 clones, 86% of which show up once; about 1.7% is in the top ten. Sequencing input: peripheral blood. This TCR came from a woman in her fifties or sixties with acute or convalescent COVID-19.

CDR3 in DNA: TGCGCCAGCAGCCAAGGGGACAGGGAGACTCAGCCCCAGCATTTT. It yields the protein CASSQGDRETQPQHF. V and J are TRBV4-1 and TRBJ1-5, with 9 positions matching TRBD1. The CDR3 runs to 15 residues. From germline, CDR1 is MGHRA and CDR2 YSYEKL. V trimming: 1 base; J trimming: 6 bases; junction bases outside the gene matches: 4.